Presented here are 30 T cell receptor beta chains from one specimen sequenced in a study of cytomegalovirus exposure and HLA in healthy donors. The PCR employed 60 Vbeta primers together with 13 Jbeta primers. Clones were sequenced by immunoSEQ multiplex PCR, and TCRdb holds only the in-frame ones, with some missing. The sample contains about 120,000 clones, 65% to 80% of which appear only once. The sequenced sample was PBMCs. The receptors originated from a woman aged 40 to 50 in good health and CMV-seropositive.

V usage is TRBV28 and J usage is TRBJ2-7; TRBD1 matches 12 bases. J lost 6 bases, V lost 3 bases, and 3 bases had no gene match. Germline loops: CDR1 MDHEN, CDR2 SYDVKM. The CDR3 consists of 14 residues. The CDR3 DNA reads TGTGCCAGCAGTTTGGGACAGGGGGCTAGCGAGCAGTACTTC. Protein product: CASSLGQGASEQYF.

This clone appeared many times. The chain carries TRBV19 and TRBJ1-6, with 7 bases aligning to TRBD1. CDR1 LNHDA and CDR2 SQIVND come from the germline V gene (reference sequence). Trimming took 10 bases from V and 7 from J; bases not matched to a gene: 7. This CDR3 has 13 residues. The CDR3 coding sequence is TGTGCCACGACACAGGGGAGGAATTCACCCCTCCACTTT. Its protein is CATTQGRNSPLHF.

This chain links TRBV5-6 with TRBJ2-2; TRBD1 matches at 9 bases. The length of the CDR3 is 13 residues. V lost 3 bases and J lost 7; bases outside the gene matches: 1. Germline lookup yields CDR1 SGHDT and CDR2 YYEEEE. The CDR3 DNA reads TGTGCCAGCAGCTACAGGGGGCTCGGGGAGCTGTTTTTT. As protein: CASSYRGLGELFF.

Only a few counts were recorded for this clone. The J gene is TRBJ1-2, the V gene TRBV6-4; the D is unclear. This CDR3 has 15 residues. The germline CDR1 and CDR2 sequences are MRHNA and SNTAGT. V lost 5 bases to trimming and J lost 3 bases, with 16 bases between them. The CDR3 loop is CASSPGLSNDYGYTF. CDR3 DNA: TGTGCCAGCAGTCCGGGTCTATCAAATGACTATGGCTACACCTTC.

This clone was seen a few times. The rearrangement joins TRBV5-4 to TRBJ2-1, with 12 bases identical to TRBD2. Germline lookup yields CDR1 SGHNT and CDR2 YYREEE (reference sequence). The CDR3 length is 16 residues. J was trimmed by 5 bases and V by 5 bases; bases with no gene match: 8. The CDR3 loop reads CASSLRLAGGHNEQFF. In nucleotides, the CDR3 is TGTGCCAGCAGTCTCCGTCTAGCGGGGGGGCACAATGAGCAGTTCTTC.

The CDR3 DNA reads TGTGCCTGCCTCGGGGGGGCGATTGGCTACACCTTC. Its translation is CACLGGAIGYTF. The chain couples TRBV28 to TRBJ1-2; D is perhaps TRBD1 (6 bases). The germline V and J ends were trimmed by 11 bases and 7 bases, with 17 bases remaining between them. Germline V gene data show CDR1 as MDHEN and CDR2 as SYDVKM. This CDR3 has 12 residues.

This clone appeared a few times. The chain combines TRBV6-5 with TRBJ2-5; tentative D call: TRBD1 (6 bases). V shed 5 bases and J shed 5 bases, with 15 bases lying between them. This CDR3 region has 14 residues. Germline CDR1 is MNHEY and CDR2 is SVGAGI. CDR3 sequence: CASSTTGTRETQYF. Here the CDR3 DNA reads TGTGCCAGCAGTACGACAGGTACTAGGGAGACCCAGTACTTC.

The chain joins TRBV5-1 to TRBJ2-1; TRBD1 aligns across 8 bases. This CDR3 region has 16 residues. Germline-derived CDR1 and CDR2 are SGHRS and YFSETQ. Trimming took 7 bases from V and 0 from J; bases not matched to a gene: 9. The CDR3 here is CASGRTGINSYNEQFF. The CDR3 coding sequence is TGCGCCAGCGGACGGACAGGGATCAACTCCTACAATGAGCAGTTCTTC.

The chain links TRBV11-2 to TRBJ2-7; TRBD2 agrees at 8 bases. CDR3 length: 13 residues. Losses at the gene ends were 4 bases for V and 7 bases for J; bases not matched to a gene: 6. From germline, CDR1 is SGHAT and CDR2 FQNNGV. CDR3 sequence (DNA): TGTGCCAGCAGCTCATTAGCGGGGATTGAGCAGTACTTC. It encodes CASSSLAGIEQYF.

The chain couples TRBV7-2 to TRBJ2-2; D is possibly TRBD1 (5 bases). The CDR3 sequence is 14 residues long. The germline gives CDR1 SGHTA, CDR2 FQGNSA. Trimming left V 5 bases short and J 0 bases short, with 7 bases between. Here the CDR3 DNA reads TGTGCCAGCAGCCCGGACACGAACACCGGGGAGCTGTTTTTT. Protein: CASSPDTNTGELFF. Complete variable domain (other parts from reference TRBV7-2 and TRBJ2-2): GAGVSQSPSNKVTEKGKDVELRCDPISGHTALYWYRQSLGQGLEFLIYFQGNSAPDKSGLPSDRFSAERTGGSVSTLTIQRTQQEDSAVYLCASSPDTNTGELFFGEGSRLTVL.

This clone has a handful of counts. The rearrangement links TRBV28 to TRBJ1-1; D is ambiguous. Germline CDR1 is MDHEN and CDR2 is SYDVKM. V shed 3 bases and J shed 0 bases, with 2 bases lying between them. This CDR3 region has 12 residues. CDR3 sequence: CASSFVNTEAFF. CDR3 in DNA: TGTGCCAGCAGTTTCGTGAACACTGAAGCTTTCTTT.

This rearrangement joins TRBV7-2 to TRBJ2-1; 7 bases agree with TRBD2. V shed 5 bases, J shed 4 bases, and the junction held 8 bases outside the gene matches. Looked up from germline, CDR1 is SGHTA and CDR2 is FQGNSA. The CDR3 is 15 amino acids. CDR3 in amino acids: CASSSDSGRYNEQFF. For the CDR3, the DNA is TGTGCCAGCAGCAGCGATAGCGGGCGTTACAATGAGCAGTTCTTC.

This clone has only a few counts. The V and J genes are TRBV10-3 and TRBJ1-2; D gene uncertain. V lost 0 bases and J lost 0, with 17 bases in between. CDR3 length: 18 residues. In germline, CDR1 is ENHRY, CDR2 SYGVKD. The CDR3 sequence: CAISESTGIATANYGYTF. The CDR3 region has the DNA TGTGCCATCAGTGAGTCGACGGGGATAGCGACTGCTAACTATGGCTACACCTTC.

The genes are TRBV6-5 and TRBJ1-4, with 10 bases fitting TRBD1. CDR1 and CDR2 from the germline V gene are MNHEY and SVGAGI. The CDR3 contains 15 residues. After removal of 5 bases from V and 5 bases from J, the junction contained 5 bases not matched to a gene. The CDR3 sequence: CASSPRTGGNEKLFF. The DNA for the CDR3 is TGTGCCAGCAGTCCCCGGACAGGGGGAAATGAAAAACTGTTTTTT.

This CDR3 is CASLDREPDGYTF. The CDR3 DNA reads TGTGCCAGTCTCGACAGGGAACCCGATGGCTACACCTTC. This chain links TRBV19 with TRBJ1-2; 7 nucleotides align to TRBD1. This CDR3 has 13 residues. CDR1 is LNHDA, CDR2 SQIVND, per germline (reference sequence). V gave up 8 bases and J gave up 6 bases; unmatched junction bases: 9.

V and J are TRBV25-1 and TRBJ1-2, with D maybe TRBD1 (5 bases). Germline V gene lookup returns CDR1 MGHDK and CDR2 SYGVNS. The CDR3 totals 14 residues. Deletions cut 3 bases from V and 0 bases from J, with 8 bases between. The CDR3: CASSEDIPNYGYTF. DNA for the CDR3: TGTGCCAGCAGTGAGGACATTCCTAACTATGGCTACACCTTC.

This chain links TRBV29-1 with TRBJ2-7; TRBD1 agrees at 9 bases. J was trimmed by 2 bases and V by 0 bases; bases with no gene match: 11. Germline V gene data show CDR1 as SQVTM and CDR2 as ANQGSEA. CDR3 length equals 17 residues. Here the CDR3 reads CSVEDINDRGGTYEQYF. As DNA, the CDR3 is TGCAGCGTTGAAGATATTAATGACAGGGGGGGCACCTACGAGCAGTACTTC.

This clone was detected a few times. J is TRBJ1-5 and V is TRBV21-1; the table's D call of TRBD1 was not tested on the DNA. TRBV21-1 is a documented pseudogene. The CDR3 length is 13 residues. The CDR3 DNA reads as TGTGCCAGCAGCCCAGGGAGCAATCAGCCCCAGCATTTT. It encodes CASSPGSNQPQHF.

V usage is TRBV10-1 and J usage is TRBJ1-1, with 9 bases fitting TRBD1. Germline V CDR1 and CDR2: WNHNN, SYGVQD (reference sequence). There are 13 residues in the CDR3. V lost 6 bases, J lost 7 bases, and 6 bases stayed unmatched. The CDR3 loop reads CASRDRGEGEAFF. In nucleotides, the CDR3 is TGCGCCAGCAGGGACAGGGGAGAGGGTGAAGCTTTCTTT.

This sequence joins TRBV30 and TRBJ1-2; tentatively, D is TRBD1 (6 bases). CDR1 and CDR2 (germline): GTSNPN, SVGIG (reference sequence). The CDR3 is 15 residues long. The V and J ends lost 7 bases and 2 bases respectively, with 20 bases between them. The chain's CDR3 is CASSRFIGQNYGYTF. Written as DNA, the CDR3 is TGTGCCTCCTCCAGATTCATTGGACAGAACTATGGCTACACCTTC.

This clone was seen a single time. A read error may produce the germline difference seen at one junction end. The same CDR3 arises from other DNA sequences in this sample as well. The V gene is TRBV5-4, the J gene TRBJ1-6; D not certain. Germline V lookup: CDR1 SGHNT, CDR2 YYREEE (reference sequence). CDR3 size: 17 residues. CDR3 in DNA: TGTGCCAGCAGCTTGGTACTGCAGGCCTCCTATAATTCCCCCCTCCACTTT. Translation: CASSLVLQASYNSPLHF.

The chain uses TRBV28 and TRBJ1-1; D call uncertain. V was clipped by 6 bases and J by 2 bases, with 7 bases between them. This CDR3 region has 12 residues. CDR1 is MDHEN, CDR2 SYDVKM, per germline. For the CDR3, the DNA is TGTGCCAGCAGCGGGATAAACACTGAAGCTTTCTTT. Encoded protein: CASSGINTEAFF.

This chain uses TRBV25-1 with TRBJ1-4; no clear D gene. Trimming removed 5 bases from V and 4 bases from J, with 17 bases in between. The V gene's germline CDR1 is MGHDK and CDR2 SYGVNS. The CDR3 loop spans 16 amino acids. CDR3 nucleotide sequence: TGTGCCAGCAGTTCGCCGAGACTGCCTAATAATGAAAAACTGTTTTTT. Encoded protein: CASSSPRLPNNEKLFF.

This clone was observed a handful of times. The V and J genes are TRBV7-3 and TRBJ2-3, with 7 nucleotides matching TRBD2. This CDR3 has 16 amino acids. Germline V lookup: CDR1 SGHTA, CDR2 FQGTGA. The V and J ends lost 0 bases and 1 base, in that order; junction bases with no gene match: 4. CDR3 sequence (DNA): TGTGCCAGCAGCTTAACGGGAGGGCCAGGCACAGATACGCAGTATTTT. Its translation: CASSLTGGPGTDTQYF.

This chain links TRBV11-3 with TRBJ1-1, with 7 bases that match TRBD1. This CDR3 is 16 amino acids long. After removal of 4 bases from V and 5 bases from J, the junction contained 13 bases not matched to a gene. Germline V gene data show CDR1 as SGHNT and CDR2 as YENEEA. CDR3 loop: CASSSSRQGERTEAFF. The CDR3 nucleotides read TGTGCCAGCAGCTCATCCAGACAGGGAGAAAGGACTGAAGCTTTCTTT.

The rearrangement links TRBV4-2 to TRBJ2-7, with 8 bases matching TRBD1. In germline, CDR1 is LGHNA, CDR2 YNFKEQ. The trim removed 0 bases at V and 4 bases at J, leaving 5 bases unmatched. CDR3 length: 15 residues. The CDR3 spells CASSQDPGGRYEQYF. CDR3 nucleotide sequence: TGTGCCAGCAGCCAAGATCCAGGGGGCCGATACGAGCAGTACTTC.

The CDR3 DNA follows: TGTGCCAGTAGTATAGGACAGCCCATGAACACTGAAGCTTTCTTT. Translated: CASSIGQPMNTEAFF. The chain couples TRBV19 to TRBJ1-1, with D perhaps matching TRBD1 (5 bases). Per germline, CDR1 LNHDA and CDR2 SQIVND (reference sequence). There are 15 residues in the CDR3. Trimming removed 1 base at V and 0 bases at J, with 9 bases between.

The CDR3 bases are TGTGCCAGCTCACCACAGACTTCCTCGTCCAACGTCCTGACTTTC. This codes for CASSPQTSSSNVLTF. The rearrangement links TRBV18 to TRBJ2-6; D gene ambiguous. Between the trimmed V and J ends, which lost 1 base and 8 bases, there was a span of 12 bases. CDR1 and CDR2 from the germline V gene are KGHSH and LQKENI. The CDR3 length is 15 residues.

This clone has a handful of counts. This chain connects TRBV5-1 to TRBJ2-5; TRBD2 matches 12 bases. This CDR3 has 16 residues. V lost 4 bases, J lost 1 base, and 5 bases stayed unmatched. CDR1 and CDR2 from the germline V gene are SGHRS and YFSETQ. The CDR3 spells CASSPTSGSPQETQYF. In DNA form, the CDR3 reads TGCGCCAGCAGCCCGACTAGCGGGAGTCCCCAAGAGACCCAGTACTTC.

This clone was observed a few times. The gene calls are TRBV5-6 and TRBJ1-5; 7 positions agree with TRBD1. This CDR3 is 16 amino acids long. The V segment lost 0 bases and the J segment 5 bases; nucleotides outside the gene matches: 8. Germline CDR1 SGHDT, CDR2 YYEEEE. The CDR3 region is CASSLVGDSGDQPQHF. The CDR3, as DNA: TGTGCCAGCAGCTTGGTAGGGGACAGTGGGGATCAGCCCCAGCATTTT. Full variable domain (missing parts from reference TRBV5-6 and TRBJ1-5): DAGVTQSPTHLIKTRGQQVTLRCSPKSGHDTVSWYQQALGQGPQFIFQYYEEEERQRGNFPDRFSGHQFPNYSSELNVNALLLGDSALYLCASSLVGDSGDQPQHFGDGTRLSIL.